This T cell receptor beta chain was captured in a study of sequential checkpoint blockade in melanoma. Study as a whole: First-line arms were nivolumab then ipilimumab, or the reverse, randomized 1:1.

This CDR3 contains 13 residues. Germline CDR1 and CDR2: GTSNPN and SVGIG (reference sequence). Only in-frame clones appear in the TCRdb table, and some are missing; sequencing was by immunoSEQ multiplex PCR. The sample contains 15,000 to 20,000 clones, roughly three quarters of which appear only once. Treatment of the sample: randomized to nivolumab then ipilimumab (arm A) or the reverse (arm B). No patient had prior DNA-damaging chemotherapy. Sorted cells were live CD3+CD8+, lacking CD19 and CD56, from PBMCs. The TCR comes from a human donor with melanoma. This sequence joins TRBV30 and TRBJ2-7, with D perhaps matching TRBD1 (6 bases). Sequenced material: CD8+ T cells sorted from blood (inferred from file names), taken from a patient given nivolumab and ipilimumab in sequence. CDR3 DNA sequence: TGTGCGTATAACAGGGAAAGCTCCTACGAGCAGTACTTC. As protein: CAYNRESSYEQYF.